This T cell receptor beta chain was recorded in a study of T cells expressing NK-cell markers. Study-level information: Sorted CD3+CD56+NKG2C+, CD3+CD56+NKG2C- and CD3+CD56-NKG2C+ T cells provided the TCR beta repertoires. Study-wide results and caveats: In several donors, dominant clonotypes made up roughly 28.3-65% of CD3+CD56-NKG2C+ cells. Several of the donors carried dominant NKG2C+ clonotypes that took up about 1.0-8% of their CD8+ T cells.

The CDR3 extends over 15 amino acids. Germline assignment: CDR1 SGHTA and CDR2 FQGNSA. cDNA encoding TCR beta was synthesized via 5'RACE template switching incorporating UMIs. With the 5' RACE reads reprocessed, TCRdb shows one record per CDR3 protein and no DNA. The sample totals about 260,000 distinct CDR3 sequences; its top ten clones hold around 3.9%. Remarks on this clonotype: The antigen remains unidentified.

The V gene is TRBV7-2, the J gene TRBJ2-1; TCRdb outputs TRBD1, but without DNA this stays unchecked. This receptor was identified in a woman aged 18 to 69 in good health. The sample taken for sequencing was blood T cells: a sorted CD56 or NKG2C T cell subset, CD4+ or CD8+ T cells, or bulk PBMC T cells (not recorded which). The CDR3 protein is CASSLPRDGWREQFF.